This T cell receptor beta chain emerged from a study of blood T cell repertoires in COVID-19. As for the study in general: Samples taken during acute and convalescent COVID-19 were collected in the United States, Italy and Spain. The analysed material was cDNA or gDNA that came from T cells, B-cell-depleted T cells, or PBMCs.

The CDR3 spans 16 residues. The germline V gene has CDR1 MNHNS and CDR2 SASEGT. Losses at the gene ends were 2 bases for V and 5 bases for J; bases not matched to a gene: 6. Authors' processing steps: Amplification from reference gene primers served as the basis for estimated nucleated cell counts. Measured with immunoSEQ multiplex PCR; TCRdb has only the in-frame clones, and not every one. V, J and clone size derive from that table, while D and trimming were established from the DNA sequence. This sample has about 90,000 clones, with approximately 86% found just once. The chain links TRBV6-1 to TRBJ2-5; 12 nucleotides align to TRBD2. The source of this sequence is an elderly man with acute or convalescent COVID-19. Specimen: peripheral blood. CDR3 DNA sequence: TGTGCCAGCAGTGAACCTCGGCTAGCGGGAGGGGAGACCCAGTACTTC. It yields the protein CASSEPRLAGGETQYF.